The present entry profiles one TCR beta chain with its context. Its antigen is unknown. Expressed TCRB transcripts got sequenced, as all isolated RNA was reverse transcribed. Sequencing was performed with immunoSEQ multiplex PCR; in TCRdb, only in-frame clones are kept and a portion is missing. The table shows around 250,000 clones, with approximately 15% occurring only once. Per germline, CDR1 SGHRS and CDR2 YFSETQ. V shed 4 bases, J shed 7 bases, and the junction held 13 bases outside the gene matches. The CDR3 loop spans 15 amino acids. These data originate in a study of beta chain features in type 1 diabetes. Findings of the study overall: Shortening of TCRB CDR3s, moderate but significant, appeared in all four CD4+ subsets of Type 1 diabetes patients.

It was one heparinised blood draw, averaging about 0.12 L, that each donor gave. V is TRBV5-1 and J is TRBJ1-1; 7 nucleotides align to TRBD1. Material for sequencing was naive CD4+ T cells from blood. The source of this sequence is a man aged 25 to 45 with type 1 diabetes. CDR3 region: CASSLQGEGGDEAFF. The CDR3 coding sequence is TGCGCCAGCAGCCTCCAGGGGGAAGGTGGTGATGAAGCTTTCTTT.